This T cell receptor beta chain was identified in a study of cytomegalovirus exposure and HLA in healthy donors. Both 60 Vbeta primers and 13 Jbeta primers went into the PCR. This table comes from immunoSEQ multiplex PCR, and its TCRdb copy is limited to in-frame clones, with some not included. The data show around 78,000 clones, roughly 60% seen once. A remark on this clone: Its cognate antigen is unknown.

The V gene end was trimmed by 1 base and the J gene end by 5 bases; junction bases not matched to a gene: 6. The CDR3 spans 15 residues. The germline V gene has CDR1 LNHNV and CDR2 YYDKDF (reference sequence). Study observations and caveats: The study carried out a later analysis of TCR beta sequences. It associated around 17,000 of them with specific HLA alleles at a false discovery rate of 0.05. In a later analysis, the majority of CMV-associated beta chains seemingly showed HLA restriction. The listing of 150 or so TCR beta chains classed them as cytomegalovirus-associated.

J is TRBJ2-5 and V is TRBV15; the match to TRBD1 covers 8 bases. The sequencing input was PBMCs. This sequence was found in a man aged 30 to 39 in good health and CMV-seropositive. Here the CDR3 reads CATSRGSRGQETQYF. The CDR3 DNA follows: TGTGCCACCAGCAGAGGAAGCAGGGGGCAGGAGACCCAGTACTTC.